These 26 T cell receptor beta chains originate from one sample sequenced in a study of T cell responses to AZD1222 COVID-19 vaccine. The assay was immunoSEQ multiplex PCR, and TCRdb's table has in-frame clones only and misses some. Here the sample spans 130,000 or so clones, approximately 90% being singletons. This material consisted of peripheral blood, taken 28 days after the second AZD1222 dose. The source of these receptors is an adult who received the AZD1222 COVID-19 vaccine.

This clone was recorded at least ten times. The chain employs TRBV4-1 and TRBJ1-2; a weak D match, TRBD1 (5 bases). The CDR3 consists of 16 residues. Germline V gives CDR1 MGHRA, CDR2 YSYEKL. Trimming removed 0 bases from V and 4 bases from J, with 15 bases in between. CDR3 in amino acids: CASSQDGGGGGYGYTF. The CDR3 coding sequence is TGCGCCAGCAGCCAAGATGGGGGAGGTGGCGGCTATGGCTACACCTTC.

The chain links TRBV7-8 to TRBJ1-3, with no clear D. The CDR3 is 15 residues long. The ends were cut back, 5 bases at V and 0 bases at J, with 11 bases in the middle. In germline, CDR1 is SGHVS, CDR2 FQNEAQ. In nucleotides, the CDR3 is TGTGCCAGCAGCCTATACAGCCTCTCTGGAAACACCATATATTTT. The encoded protein is CASSLYSLSGNTIYF.

The rearrangement uses TRBV7-6 and TRBJ2-5, with D maybe TRBD1 (7 bases). The CDR3 length is 15 residues. The V gene lost 4 bases and the J gene lost 3 bases, with 15 bases spanning the gap. Germline CDR1 SGHVS, CDR2 FNYEAQ. CDR3 in amino acids: CASSSRQGGKETQYF. For the CDR3, the DNA is TGTGCCAGCAGCTCCCGACAGGGCGGGAAAGAGACCCAGTACTTC.

The chain links TRBV29-1 to TRBJ1-1; 9 positions agree with TRBD1. This CDR3 spans 15 amino acids. The junction had 11 bases not matched to a gene; V was cut back by 8 bases and J by 1 base. Per the germline V gene, CDR1 is SQVTM and CDR2 is ANQGSEA. The CDR3 is CSLAGTGGANTEAFF. In nucleotides, the CDR3 is TGCAGCCTCGCCGGCACAGGGGGCGCGAACACTGAAGCTTTCTTT.

The gene calls are TRBV4-1 and TRBJ1-4; D is undetermined. Trimming left V 6 bases short and J 0 bases short, with 11 bases between. This CDR3 is 15 amino acids long. Per germline, CDR1 MGHRA and CDR2 YSYEKL. The CDR3 DNA reads TGCGCCAGCAGTAGGCAGCCTACAACTAATGAAAAACTGTTTTTT. Its translation is CASSRQPTTNEKLFF.

The chain has TRBV27 and TRBJ1-5, with TRBD1 as a possible D gene (6 bases). The germline V gene encodes CDR1 MNHEY and CDR2 SMNVEV (reference sequence). V was pared by 1 base and J by 10 bases, with 23 bases between. This CDR3 has 17 amino acids. The CDR3 DNA sequence: TGTGCCAGCAGTTTATGGTTCTCCCGGACAGTCCCCTTACCCCAGCATTTT. Translation gives CASSLWFSRTVPLPQHF.

This clone was counted a few times. This sequence joins TRBV7-2 and TRBJ2-3; 11 bases fit TRBD2. This CDR3 is 15 amino acids long. Germline CDR1 and CDR2: SGHTA and FQGNSA. After removal of 5 bases from V and 5 bases from J, the junction contained 6 bases not matched to a gene. The CDR3 region has the DNA TGTGCCAGCAGCCGCGATAGCGGGAGGGTAGATACGCAGTATTTT. Translation: CASSRDSGRVDTQYF.

The chain is built from TRBV6-6 and TRBJ1-1; D remains unclear. V lost 5 bases and J lost 4, with 14 bases in between. Per germline, CDR1 MNHNY and CDR2 SVGAGI (reference sequence). The CDR3 loop spans 14 amino acids. The CDR3 nucleotides are TGTGCCAGCAGTCCCCCCCCCTGGGGCACTGAAGCTTTCTTT. Translating gives CASSPPPWGTEAFF.

The V gene is TRBV3-1 (or the pseudogene TRBV3-2), the J gene TRBJ1-2; 7 bases agree with TRBD1. V was pared by 1 base and J by 4 bases, with 6 bases of the junction left unmatched. This CDR3 region has 15 residues. CDR1 and CDR2 from the germline V gene are LGHDT and YNNKEL (reference sequence). The CDR3 DNA is TGTGCCAGCAGCCAAGGACAGGGACGGGGCTATGGCTACACCTTC. Translation gives CASSQGQGRGYGYTF.

The rearrangement links TRBV7-3 to TRBJ1-1; TRBD1 agrees at 7 bases. CDR1 SGHTA and CDR2 FQGTGA come from the germline V gene. CDR3 size: 14 residues. Trimming cost V 5 bases and J 4 bases; bases outside gene matches: 7. CDR3 in DNA: TGTGCCAGCAGCCCCGGGACAGTGGGCACTGAAGCTTTCTTT. This sequence encodes CASSPGTVGTEAFF. Looking up the rest from reference TRBV7-3 and TRBJ1-1 gives the full variable domain: GAGVSQTPSNKVTEKGKYVELRCDPISGHTALYWYRQSLGQGPEFLIYFQGTGAADDSGLPNDRFFAVRPEGSVSTLKIQRTERGDSAVYLCASSPGTVGTEAFFGQGTRLTVV.

The V gene is TRBV6-5, the J gene TRBJ1-1; TRBD1 is a possible D gene (5 bases). CDR3 length: 16 residues. Germline CDR1 is MNHEY and CDR2 is SVGAGI. The V end was cut by 0 bases, the J end by 1 base, with 12 bases between. CDR3 nucleotides: TGTGCCAGCAGTTACTCTTCCGGGACCGAGAACACTGAAGCTTTCTTT. The encoded protein is CASSYSSGTENTEAFF.

The chain has TRBV30 and TRBJ2-7; D is possibly TRBD1 (6 bases). Deletions cut 2 bases from V and 3 bases from J, with 8 bases between. The CDR3 has 12 amino acids. The germline V gene encodes CDR1 GTSNPN and CDR2 SVGIG (reference sequence). The chain's CDR3 is CAWSQGNYEQYF. CDR3 bases: TGTGCCTGGAGTCAGGGGAACTACGAGCAGTACTTC. The whole variable domain, remainder taken from reference TRBV30 and TRBJ2-7, is SQTIHQWPATLVQPVGSPLSLECTVEGTSNPNLYWYRQAAGRGLQLLFYSVGIGQISSEVPQNLSASRPQDRQFILSSKKLLLSDSGFYLCAWSQGNYEQYFGPGTRLTVT.

The chain couples TRBV5-4 to TRBJ2-7, with TRBD1 matching over 10 bases. The V segment lost 4 bases and the J segment 6 bases; nucleotides outside the gene matches: 10. The CDR3 is made up of 15 amino acids. Germline-derived CDR1 and CDR2 are SGHNT and YYREEE (reference sequence). CDR3 in amino acids: CASSMTGGAGGEQYF. CDR3 nucleotide sequence: TGTGCCAGCAGCATGACAGGGGGCGCTGGGGGCGAGCAGTACTTC. The full variable domain, rest sourced from reference TRBV5-4 and TRBJ2-7, is ETGVTQSPTHLIKTRGQQVTLRCSSQSGHNTVSWYQQALGQGPQFIFQYYREEENGRGNFPPRFSGLQFPNYSSELNVNALELDDSALYLCASSMTGGAGGEQYFGPGTRLTVT.

This rearrangement joins TRBV7-2 to TRBJ1-1; 7 bases are a match to TRBD1. CDR3 size: 15 residues. The germline V gene encodes CDR1 SGHTA and CDR2 FQGNSA. The trim removed 5 bases at V and 3 bases at J, leaving 9 bases unmatched. This chain's CDR3 is CASSKDPRGYTEAFF. CDR3 in DNA: TGTGCCAGCAGCAAAGACCCCAGGGGGTACACTGAAGCTTTCTTT.

This chain connects TRBV25-1 to TRBJ2-5; 9 bases map to TRBD1. V shed 6 bases and J 5 bases; nucleotides not matched to a gene: 4. Germline CDR1 reads MGHDK; CDR2 reads SYGVNS. The CDR3 runs 13 residues. DNA for the CDR3: TGTGCCAGCAGACAGGGGGCAGAGGAGACCCAGTACTTC. The encoded protein is CASRQGAEETQYF.

The chain carries TRBV25-1 and TRBJ2-7; TRBD2 matches at 8 bases. Germline-derived CDR1 and CDR2 are MGHDK and SYGVNS. The CDR3 spans 14 residues. J lost 2 bases, V lost 6 bases, and 6 bases had no gene match. This chain's CDR3 is CASRASGLAYEQYF. In DNA form, the CDR3 reads TGTGCCAGCAGAGCTAGCGGGTTAGCCTACGAGCAGTACTTC.

The V gene is TRBV7-8, the J gene TRBJ2-5; D call uncertain. The germline gives CDR1 SGHVS, CDR2 FQNEAQ. The CDR3 has 14 residues. V was pared by 5 bases and J by 5 bases, with 15 bases between. CDR3 sequence: CASSMGPARETQYF. In DNA form, the CDR3 reads TGTGCCAGCAGCATGGGCCCTGCCAGGGAGACCCAGTACTTC.

The chain has TRBV16 and TRBJ1-4; a weak D match, TRBD1 (6 bases). Germline values: CDR1 KGHSY, CDR2 FQNENV. Trimming took off 2 bases at V and 4 bases at J, with 11 bases between the two ends. This CDR3 is built from 15 residues. In DNA form, the CDR3 reads TGTGCCAGCAGCCAAGCGGGGGCCTTTAATGAAAAACTGTTTTTT. Translation gives CASSQAGAFNEKLFF.

This chain connects TRBV4-2 to TRBJ1-4; D might be TRBD1 (5 bases). V lost 3 bases, J lost 0 bases, and 8 bases lay in between. This CDR3 spans 15 amino acids. From germline, CDR1 is LGHNA and CDR2 YNFKEQ. Here the CDR3 reads CASSQETATNEKLFF. The CDR3 DNA sequence: TGTGCCAGCAGCCAGGAGACAGCAACTAATGAAAAACTGTTTTTT.

This chain links TRBV30 with TRBJ2-7, with D perhaps TRBD2 (5 bases). The V gene's germline CDR1 is GTSNPN and CDR2 SVGIG (reference sequence). This CDR3 spans 14 amino acids. V was pared by 2 bases and J by 1 base, with 12 bases between. The CDR3, as DNA: TGTGCCTGGAGTCGTAAGCCGGGGTCCTACGAGCAGTACTTC. Translation gives CAWSRKPGSYEQYF.

This chain uses TRBV6-6 with TRBJ2-2; possible D gene TRBD1, 6 bases. The germline gives CDR1 MNHNY, CDR2 SVGAGI (reference sequence). Between the trimmed V and J ends, which lost 2 bases and 5 bases, there was a span of 12 bases. This CDR3 spans 15 amino acids. CDR3 coding DNA: TGTGCCAGCAGTTACCCGAGGACAGATACCGGGGAGCTGTTTTTT. Its protein product is CASSYPRTDTGELFF.

CDR3 amino acids: CASRPGGRGTGELFF. The CDR3 DNA follows: TGTGCCAGTCGCCCCGGGGGTCGGGGGACCGGGGAGCTGTTTTTT. The gene calls are TRBV19 and TRBJ2-2; a possible D gene is TRBD2 (6 bases). The germline CDR1 and CDR2 sequences are LNHDA and SQIVND (reference sequence). V was shortened by 8 bases and J by 5 bases, with 18 bases between the two germline ends. The CDR3 has 15 amino acids.

The rearrangement links TRBV7-9 to TRBJ1-1; 7 bases are shared with TRBD1. Trimming removed 4 bases from V and 1 base from J; junction bases left unmatched: 3. The CDR3 loop spans 14 amino acids. Germline V gene lookup returns CDR1 SEHNR and CDR2 FQNEAQ (reference sequence). The CDR3 loop is CASSSGQRNTEAFF. CDR3 in DNA: TGTGCCAGCAGCTCGGGACAGAGGAACACTGAAGCTTTCTTT.

A remark on this clone: The sample carries other DNA sequences with the same CDR3. The chain has TRBV12-3 or TRBV12-4 and TRBJ2-7; no reliable D call. The V gene lost 5 bases and the J gene lost 4 bases, with 6 bases spanning the gap. There are 11 residues in the CDR3. In DNA form, the CDR3 reads TGTGCCAGCAGTCTGGGGTACGAGCAGTACTTC. The encoded protein is CASSLGYEQYF.

The V call is TRBV6-4, the J call TRBJ1-1; D gene unclear. The V and J ends lost 3 bases and 3 bases respectively, with 14 bases between them. CDR1 is MRHNA and CDR2 is SNTAGT in the germline V gene. This CDR3 has 15 residues. Here the CDR3 DNA reads TGTGCCAGCAGTGAGATCTCCGCGGGATACACTGAAGCTTTCTTT. Protein sequence: CASSEISAGYTEAFF.

This clone was detected once. This rearrangement joins TRBV18 to TRBJ1-1; D perhaps matches TRBD1 (5 bases). Trimming took off 1 base at V and 0 bases at J, with 15 bases between the two ends. Germline CDR1 reads KGHSH; CDR2 reads LQKENI. The CDR3 covers 17 residues. The CDR3 sequence: CASSPLASGDLNTEAFF. The CDR3 nucleotides read TGTGCCAGCTCACCACTTGCGTCCGGGGACCTGAACACTGAAGCTTTCTTT.